The rows below give T cell receptor beta chains drawn from one sample of a study of blood T cell repertoires in COVID-19. The table came from immunoSEQ multiplex PCR; TCRdb's copy has only in-frame clones and leaves some out. The sample holds approximately 300,000 clones, roughly 90% seen once. Sequencing input: peripheral blood. These receptors were taken from a man between 18 and 35 years old who had recovered from COVID-19. CDR3s include the opening cysteine and the closing phenylalanine or tryptophan. The order of the fields is V gene, D gene, J gene, clone size, CDR3 DNA, CDR3 protein. A D gene is named only where the DNA matches it firmly. Clone size is not always given. Where it is, it says once, few, many or a class for expanded clones.

TRBV21-1	NA	TRBJ1-5	NA	TGTGCCAGCAGCAATCGTAGACAGATAGATAGCAATCAGCCCCAGCATTTT	CASSNRRQIDSNQPQHF
TRBV4-2	TRBD2	TRBJ2-1	NA	TGTGCCAGCAGCCAAGGCGGGACTAGCGGGATCGGGAACAATGAGCAGTTCTTC	CASSQGGTSGIGNNEQFF
TRBV9	NA	TRBJ1-6	NA	TGTGCCAGCAGCGTAGGGCAGTATAATTCACCCCTCCACTTT	CASSVGQYNSPLHF
TRBV4-2	NA	TRBJ2-2	NA	TGTGCCAGCAGCCAAGACGGATGGACAGTTCCGGACACCGGGGAGCTGTTTTTT	CASSQDGWTVPDTGELFF
TRBV7-9	NA	TRBJ2-5	NA	TGTGCCAGCAGCTTAGTCGTCGGGTACCAAGAGACCCAGTACTTC	CASSLVVGYQETQYF
TRBV5-6	TRBD1	TRBJ1-2	once	TGTGCCAGCAGCCCTCCGGGTCAGGGGGCTAGGAACTATGGCTACACCTTC	CASSPPGQGARNYGYTF
TRBV19	TRBD1	TRBJ1-2	NA	TGTGCCAGTAGCTTCCGGGACAGGGGCCCATTCTATGGCTACACCTTC	CASSFRDRGPFYGYTF
TRBV19	TRBD1	TRBJ2-6	NA	TGTGCCAGTAGGCCTCGGACAGGGACATCTGGGGCCAACGTCCTGACTTTC	CASRPRTGTSGANVLTF
TRBV5-1	NA	TRBJ1-1	NA	TGCGCCAGCAGGGAACAGGGAAACACTGAAGCTTTCTTT	CASREQGNTEAFF
TRBV4-1	TRBD1	TRBJ2-3	NA	TGCGCCAGCAGCCGGAGGGACAGGGATAGGGCAGATACGCAGTATTTT	CASSRRDRDRADTQYF
TRBV29-1	TRBD1	TRBJ2-5	NA	TGCAGCGTTGAGAGTGACAGGGAACAAGAGACCCAGTACTTC	CSVESDREQETQYF
TRBV7-8	TRBD1	TRBJ1-2	NA	TGTGCCAGCAGCGAAGGGACAGGGCCTGGGGGCTACACCTTC	CASSEGTGPGGYTF
TRBV7-9	NA	TRBJ1-1	few	TGTGCCAGCAGCCCCCGTGGTATGGAGGACACTGAAGCTTTCTTT	CASSPRGMEDTEAFF
TRBV2	TRBD1	TRBJ1-2	once	TGTGCCAGCACCGGACAGGTCGCTAGCTATGGCTACACCTTC	CASTGQVASYGYTF
TRBV6-2/TRBV6-3	TRBD2	TRBJ2-5	NA	TGTGCCAGCAGTTACTCCCTAGCGGAGCTCCAAGAGACCCAGTACTTC	CASSYSLAELQETQYF
TRBV18	NA	TRBJ1-6	NA	TGTGCCAGCTCACCACTGGGTGACAGCGATTCACCCCTCCACTTT	CASSPLGDSDSPLHF